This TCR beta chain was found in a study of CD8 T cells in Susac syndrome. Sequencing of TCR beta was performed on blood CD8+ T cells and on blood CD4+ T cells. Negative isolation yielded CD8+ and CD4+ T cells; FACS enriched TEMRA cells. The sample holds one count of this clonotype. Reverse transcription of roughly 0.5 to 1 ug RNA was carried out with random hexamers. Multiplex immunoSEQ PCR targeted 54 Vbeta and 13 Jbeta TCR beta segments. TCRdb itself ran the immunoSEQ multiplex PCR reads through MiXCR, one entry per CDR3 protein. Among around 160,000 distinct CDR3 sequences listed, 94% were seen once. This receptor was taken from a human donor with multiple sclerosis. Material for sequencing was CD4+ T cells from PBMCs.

CDR3 residues: CASSKQMGQNEAFF. CDR3 sequence (DNA): TGTGCCAGCAGTAAACAAATGGGACAGAATGAAGCTTTCTTT. The V call is TRBV12-3 or TRBV12-4, the J call TRBJ1-1, with 7 positions matching TRBD1. The CDR3 is 14 amino acids. The V gene end was trimmed by 5 bases and the J gene end by 7 bases; junction bases not matched to a gene: 10.